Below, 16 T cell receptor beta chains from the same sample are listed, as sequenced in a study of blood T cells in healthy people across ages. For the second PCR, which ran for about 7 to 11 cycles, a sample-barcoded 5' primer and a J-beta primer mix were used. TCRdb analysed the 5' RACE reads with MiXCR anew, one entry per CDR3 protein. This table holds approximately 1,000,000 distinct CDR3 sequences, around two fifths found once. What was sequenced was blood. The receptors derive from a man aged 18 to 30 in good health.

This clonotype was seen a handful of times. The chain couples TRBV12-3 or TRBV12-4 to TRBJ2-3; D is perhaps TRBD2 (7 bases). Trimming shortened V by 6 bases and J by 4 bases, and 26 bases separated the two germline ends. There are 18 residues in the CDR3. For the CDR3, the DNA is TGTGCCAGCAGCTCCTTTTATGGGGGGGCTAATCAGGCAGATACGCAGTATTTT. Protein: CASSSFYGGANQADTQYF.

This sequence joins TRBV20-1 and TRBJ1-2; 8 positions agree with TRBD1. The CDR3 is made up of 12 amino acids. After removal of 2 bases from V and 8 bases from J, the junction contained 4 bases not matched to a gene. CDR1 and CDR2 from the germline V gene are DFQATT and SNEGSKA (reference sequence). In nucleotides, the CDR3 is TGCAGTGCTAGACAGGGGGCTCGGGGCTACACCTTC. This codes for CSARQGARGYTF.

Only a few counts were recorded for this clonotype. In DNA form, the CDR3 reads TGCAGTGCGGGGGAGAATTCACCCCTCCACTTT. Its protein product is CSAGENSPLHF. V and J are TRBV20-1 and TRBJ1-6; possibly TRBD1 for D (5 bases). The germline CDR1 and CDR2 sequences are DFQATT and SNEGSKA (reference sequence). The germline V and J ends were trimmed by 6 bases and 7 bases, with 7 bases remaining between them. The CDR3 is 11 residues long.

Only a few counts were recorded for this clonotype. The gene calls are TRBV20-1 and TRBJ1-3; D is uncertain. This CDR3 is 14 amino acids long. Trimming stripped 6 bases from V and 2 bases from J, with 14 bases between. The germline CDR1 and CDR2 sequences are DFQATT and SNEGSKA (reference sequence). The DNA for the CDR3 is TGCAGTGCAAGGGATAGGGAGCCTGGAAACACCATATATTTT. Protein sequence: CSARDREPGNTIYF.

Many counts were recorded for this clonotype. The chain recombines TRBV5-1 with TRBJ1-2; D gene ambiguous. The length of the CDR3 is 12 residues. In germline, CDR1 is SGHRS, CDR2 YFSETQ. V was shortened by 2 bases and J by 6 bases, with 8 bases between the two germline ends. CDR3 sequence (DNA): TGCGCCAGCAGCTTACTCGGGGATGGCTACACCTTC. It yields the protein CASSLLGDGYTF.

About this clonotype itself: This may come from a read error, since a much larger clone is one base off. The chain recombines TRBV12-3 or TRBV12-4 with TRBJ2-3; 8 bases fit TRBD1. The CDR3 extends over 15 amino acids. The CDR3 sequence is CASSLDRESTDAQYF. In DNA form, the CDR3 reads TGTGCCAGCAGTTTGGACAGGGAGAGCACAGATGCGCAGTATTTT.

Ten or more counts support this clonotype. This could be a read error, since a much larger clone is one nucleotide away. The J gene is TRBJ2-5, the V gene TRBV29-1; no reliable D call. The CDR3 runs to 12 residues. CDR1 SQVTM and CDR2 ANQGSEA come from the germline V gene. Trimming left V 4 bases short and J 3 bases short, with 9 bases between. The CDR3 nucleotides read TGCAGCGTTGGCTGGGGAAAAGAGACCCAGTACTTC. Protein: CSVGWGKETQYF.

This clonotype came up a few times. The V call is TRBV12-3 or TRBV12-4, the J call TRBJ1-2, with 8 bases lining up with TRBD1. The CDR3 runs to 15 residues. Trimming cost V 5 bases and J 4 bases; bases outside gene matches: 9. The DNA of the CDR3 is TGTGCCAGCAGTCCCGTGACAGGGGAAAGCTATGGCTACACCTTC. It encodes CASSPVTGESYGYTF.

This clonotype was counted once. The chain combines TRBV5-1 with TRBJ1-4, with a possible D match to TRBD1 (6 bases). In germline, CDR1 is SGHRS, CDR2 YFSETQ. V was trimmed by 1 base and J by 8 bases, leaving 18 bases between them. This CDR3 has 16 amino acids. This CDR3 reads CASSLTGTRGGEKLFF. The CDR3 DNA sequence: TGCGCCAGCAGCTTGACAGGGACCCGTGGGGGAGAAAAACTGTTTTTT.

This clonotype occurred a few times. CDR3 nucleotides: TGTGCCAGCAGCTTAGGGGCGGGGGGTTTGGATGAGCAGTTCTTC. It translates to CASSLGAGGLDEQFF. The chain joins TRBV7-2 to TRBJ2-1; 8 bases are shared with TRBD2. This CDR3 is 15 amino acids long. Germline CDR1 and CDR2: SGHTA and FQGNSA. Germline trimming cut 1 base from V and 8 bases from J; bases unmatched to any gene: 7. Full variable domain (rest looked up from reference TRBV7-2 and TRBJ2-1): GAGVSQSPSNKVTEKGKDVELRCDPISGHTALYWYRQSLGQGLEFLIYFQGNSAPDKSGLPSDRFSAERTGGSVSTLTIQRTQQEDSAVYLCASSLGAGGLDEQFFGPGTRLTVL.

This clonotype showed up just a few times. The CDR3 nucleotides read TGCAGTGCTAGAGGCACTTGGTCGGATTCACCCCTCCACTTT. This sequence encodes CSARGTWSDSPLHF. The rearrangement joins TRBV20-1 to TRBJ1-6; D ambiguous. Germline V gene sequence: CDR1 DFQATT, CDR2 SNEGSKA (reference sequence). The length of the CDR3 is 14 residues. The V end was cut by 1 base, the J end by 8 bases, with 12 bases between.

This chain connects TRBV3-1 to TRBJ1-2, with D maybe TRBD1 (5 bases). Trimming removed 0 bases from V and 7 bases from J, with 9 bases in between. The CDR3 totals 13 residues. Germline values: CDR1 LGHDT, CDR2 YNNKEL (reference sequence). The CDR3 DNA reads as TGTGCCAGCAGCCAAGATCCCGACAGTGGCTACACCTTC. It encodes CASSQDPDSGYTF.

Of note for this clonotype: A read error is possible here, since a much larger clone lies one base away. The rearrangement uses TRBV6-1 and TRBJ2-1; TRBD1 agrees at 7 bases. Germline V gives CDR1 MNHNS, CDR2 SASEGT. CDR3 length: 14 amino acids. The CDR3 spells CTTTPGTDNNEQFF. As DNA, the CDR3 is TGTACCACTACCCCGGGGACAGACAACAATGAGCAGTTCTTC.

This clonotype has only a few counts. The CDR3 sequence: CASRQGGGELFF. CDR3 coding DNA: TGTGCCAGCAGACAGGGTGGCGGGGAGCTGTTTTTT. The V call is TRBV27, the J call TRBJ2-2; TRBD1 is a possible D gene (6 bases). V gave up 6 bases and J gave up 7 bases, with 9 bases separating them. The germline V gene encodes CDR1 MNHEY and CDR2 SMNVEV (reference sequence). The CDR3 sequence is 12 residues long.

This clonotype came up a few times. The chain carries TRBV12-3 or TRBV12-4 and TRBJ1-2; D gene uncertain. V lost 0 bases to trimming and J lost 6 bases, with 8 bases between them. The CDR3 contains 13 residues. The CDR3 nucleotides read TGTGCCAGCAGTTTAGCGGCTTTCGATGGCTACACCTTC. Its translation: CASSLAAFDGYTF.

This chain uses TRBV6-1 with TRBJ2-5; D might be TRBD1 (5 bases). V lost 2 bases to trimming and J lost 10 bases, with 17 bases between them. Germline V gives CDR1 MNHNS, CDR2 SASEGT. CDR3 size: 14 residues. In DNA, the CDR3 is TGTGCCAGCAGTGAACGACAGAGCTCCGTTTTCCAGTACTTC. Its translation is CASSERQSSVFQYF.